The entry below gives a single T cell receptor (beta chain) sequence along with its context. This sample stems from a study of blood T cell repertoires in COVID-19. Repertoires were generated with immunoSEQ multiplex PCR, while TCRdb's copy carries only in-frame clones and drops some. Of about 160,000 clones in the sample, around 82% are singletons; the top ten hold around 6%. The V gene's germline CDR1 is SGHNT and CDR2 YYREEE (reference sequence). This CDR3 is built from 16 residues. V was pared by 0 bases and J by 4 bases, with 13 bases between. The V gene is TRBV5-4, the J gene TRBJ1-4; D perhaps matches TRBD1 (6 bases). This TCR came from a man aged 35 to 55 who had recovered from COVID-19. Sequences were obtained from PBMCs or T cells enriched from blood (not recorded which). The CDR3 DNA follows: TGTGCCAGCAGCTTGGCCCGGGGGGGCGGTAATGAAAAACTGTTTTTT. This translates into CASSLARGGGNEKLFF.